A selection of T cell receptor beta chains follows, all from one sample in a study of cytomegalovirus exposure and HLA in healthy donors. The repertoire was sequenced with immunoSEQ multiplex PCR; TCRdb's copy has only in-frame clones and lacks some. The top ten hold around 2.3% of the sample, which has 90,000 to 150,000 clones, about 76% seen once. The sequenced material came from PBMCs. Every receptor here comes from a woman aged 40 to 50 in good health and CMV-seronegative. CDR3s include the opening cysteine and the closing phenylalanine or tryptophan. The D gene is left open where the match is weak. Not every row has a clone size; where given, it reads once, few, many or a size class.

TGTGCCATCAGTGGGGGACAGGGGGTCCACGAGCAGTACTTC CAISGGQGVHEQYF TRBJ2-7 TRBV10-3 TRBD1 -
TGCGCCAGCAGGGATAGGACTATCTCCCAAAATGAGCAGTTCTTC CASRDRTISQNEQFF TRBJ2-1 TRBV10-2 - -
TGCGCCAGCAGTGACCCGGGGAGGGCCTACAATGAGCAGTTCTTC CASSDPGRAYNEQFF TRBJ2-1 TRBV5-1 TRBD2 once
TGTGCCAGCAGTGTCGAACAGGGAACAGATACGCAGTATTTT CASSVEQGTDTQYF TRBJ2-3 TRBV6-4 - -
TGTGCCACGACCCATTTGGGACAGGGGGAAGTACGCTATGGCTACACCTTC CATTHLGQGEVRYGYTF TRBJ1-2 TRBV10-3 TRBD1 -
TGTGCCAGCAGCCAAGGGTCTAGCGGGAGTTCCTACAATGAGCAGTTCTTC CASSQGSSGSSYNEQFF TRBJ2-1 TRBV4-2 TRBD2 -
TGTGCCAGCAGTGAGATACAGGGAACCTACGAGCAGTACTTC CASSEIQGTYEQYF TRBJ2-7 TRBV25-1 - -
TGTGCCAGCAGCCCCGTCCGACTAGCGCCTGGGTCCTACAATGAGCAGTTCTTC CASSPVRLAPGSYNEQFF TRBJ2-1 TRBV14 TRBD2 -
TGTGCCAGCAGCCGGATGCCTAGCGGGAACACCGGGGAGCTGTTTTTT CASSRMPSGNTGELFF TRBJ2-2 TRBV28 TRBD2 -
TGCGCCAGCAGCCAAGACCTCGGGAGCTCCTACAATGAGCAGTTCTTC CASSQDLGSSYNEQFF TRBJ2-1 TRBV4-3 - -
TGTGCCAGCAGCAACGCGAAGGGACAGATGAACACTGAAGCTTTCTTT CASSNAKGQMNTEAFF TRBJ1-1 TRBV21-1 - -
TGCGCCAGCAGCCCGTTTCTCAGAAGCGAGCAGTACTTC CASSPFLRSEQYF TRBJ2-7 TRBV5-1 - -
TGTGCCAGCAGCTTGGTCGGCGGGGGGGCAAGGGCTGAGCAGTTCTTC CASSLVGGGARAEQFF TRBJ2-1 TRBV5-4 TRBD2 once
TGCGCCAGCAGCCAAGCCTCCTCCGGGAGGGCCTCCTACGAGCAGTACTTC CASSQASSGRASYEQYF TRBJ2-7 TRBV4-1 TRBD2 -
TGTGCCACGAGACAGGGGGCGGGCGGGGAGCTGTTTTTT CATRQGAGGELFF TRBJ2-2 TRBV19 TRBD1 -
TGCGCCAGCAGCTTGTTGGACAGGGGGCATTTTAGCACAGATACGCAGTATTTT CASSLLDRGHFSTDTQYF TRBJ2-3 TRBV5-1 TRBD1 -
TGCGCCAGCAGCTTGGCTCTAGCAAGCTCCTACAATGAGCAGTTCTTC CASSLALASSYNEQFF TRBJ2-1 TRBV5-1 - -
TGTGCCAGCAGTTTAGGGGGGGCGGGAGGGTTGGGCAATGAGCAGTTCTTC CASSLGGAGGLGNEQFF TRBJ2-1 TRBV28 TRBD2 -
TGTGCCAGCAGCCCAACCGGGACAGGGGGCTTCGGGGAGCTGTTTTTT CASSPTGTGGFGELFF TRBJ2-2 TRBV7-9 TRBD1 -
TGTGCCAGCAGTAGGTCGGCAGGCGAGAACTATGGCTACACCTTC CASSRSAGENYGYTF TRBJ1-2 TRBV6-5 - -
TGTGCCAGCAGCTCCAGACAGGGAACTTTCTTT CASSSRQGTFF TRBJ1-1 TRBV11-2 TRBD1 -
TGTGCCAGCAGTGAATCCCCTACCGGGGAAGCTTTCTTT CASSESPTGEAFF TRBJ1-1 TRBV2 - -
TGTGCCAGCTCACCTGGGACAGCAAACACTGAAGCTTTCTTT CASSPGTANTEAFF TRBJ1-1 TRBV18 TRBD1 -
TGTGCCAGCAGCTTAGTACCGGGACTAGCATACAATGAGCAGTTCTTC CASSLVPGLAYNEQFF TRBJ2-1 TRBV7-2 TRBD2 few
TGCAGCGTCCTCGGGACAGGGGGCTATGGCTACACCTTC CSVLGTGGYGYTF TRBJ1-2 TRBV29-1 TRBD1 -
TGTGCCAGCAGCAAAGAATTTGTCGCCCGGACAGGGCCCAACAATGAGCAGTTCTTC CASSKEFVARTGPNNEQFF TRBJ2-1 TRBV21-1 - -
TGTGCCACCAGCAGAGAGTCCCAGGGACTAGCGGGAGACAAAAACATTCAGTACTTC CATSRESQGLAGDKNIQYF TRBJ2-4 TRBV15 TRBD2 -
TGTGCCTGGAGTTGGGGCGGGGGCTCCTACGAGCAGTACTTC CAWSWGGGSYEQYF TRBJ2-7 TRBV30 TRBD2 -
TGTGCCAGCAGTTCTCGACTCCGGGACAGGGACTACGAGCAGTACTTC CASSSRLRDRDYEQYF TRBJ2-7 TRBV28 TRBD1 -
TGCGCCAGCAGCTACGAGCGGGGGGTTATCACCGGGGAGCTGTTTTTT CASSYERGVITGELFF TRBJ2-2 TRBV5-1 TRBD2 -
TGCGCCAGCAGCCAAGATCAGGGCTCTGGGGCCAACGTCCTGACTTTC CASSQDQGSGANVLTF TRBJ2-6 TRBV4-3 - many
TGTGCCAGCAGCTTAATCCGGGGGAGCTCTGGAAACACCATATATTTT CASSLIRGSSGNTIYF TRBJ1-3 TRBV11-1 - -
TGTGCCAGTAGTCCACCGGGACAGGGGAATCAGCCCCAGCATTTT CASSPPGQGNQPQHF TRBJ1-5 TRBV19 TRBD1 -
TGTGCCAGCAGCGGACAGGGATTAGGTCAGCCCCAGCATTTT CASSGQGLGQPQHF TRBJ1-5 TRBV27 TRBD1 once
TGTGCCAGCAGTTACTCGAGTCGCTCTGGAAACACCATATATTTT CASSYSSRSGNTIYF TRBJ1-3 TRBV6-6 - -
TGTGCCAGTAGTGCGACTAGCGGGAGAACATCCTACAATGAGCAGTTCTTC CASSATSGRTSYNEQFF TRBJ2-1 TRBV19 TRBD2 -
TGCGCCAGCAGCTTGTGGGCCAGCTCCTACAATGAGCAGTTCTTC CASSLWASSYNEQFF TRBJ2-1 TRBV5-1 - -
TGTGCCAGCAGCCCCGGACAGGTCAAAGAGACCCAGTACTTC CASSPGQVKETQYF TRBJ2-5 TRBV7-2 TRBD1 once
TGTGCCAGCAGGAATCGACAGGGGGTTACCTACGAGCAGTACTTC CASRNRQGVTYEQYF TRBJ2-7 TRBV6-5 TRBD1 -
TGTGCCAGCAGCCTACGAGTAGCCGGAATCTTTGGAAACACCATATATTTT CASSLRVAGIFGNTIYF TRBJ1-3 TRBV11-2 - once
TGTGCCAGCAGCTTGGCCGGGGGTCTCCGGAATGGCTACACCTTC CASSLAGGLRNGYTF TRBJ1-2 TRBV5-4 - -
TGTGCCAGCAGCTCCGGGACAGGGGGCCATCAGCCCCAGCATTTT CASSSGTGGHQPQHF TRBJ1-5 TRBV5-8 TRBD1 -
TGTGCCAGCAGCTCCAAGCGGGAGGGCCCAGATACGCAGTATTTT CASSSKREGPDTQYF TRBJ2-3 TRBV5-4 TRBD2 -
TGTGCCAGCATGTACTTGGACTCGATGGGAAAACTGTTTTTT CASMYLDSMGKLFF TRBJ1-4 TRBV6-1 - -
TGTGCCAGCAGTTACCTCGGGGAGCCCCAAGAGACCCAGTACTTC CASSYLGEPQETQYF TRBJ2-5 TRBV6-5 - once
TGTGCCTGGAGTGTCTCCGCAGATACGCAGTATTTT CAWSVSADTQYF TRBJ2-3 TRBV30 - once
TGCGCCAGCAGCACTAGCGGGGGGGCCCGGGTCACAGATACGCAGTATTTT CASSTSGGARVTDTQYF TRBJ2-3 TRBV5-1 TRBD2 -
TGTGCCAGCAGCTTAGGACAGGGAAGCGGCTACACCTTC CASSLGQGSGYTF TRBJ1-2 TRBV7-9 TRBD1 few
TGTGCCAGCAGCTTAGATCTAGATAGCCCCCTCACAGATACGCAGTATTTT CASSLDLDSPLTDTQYF TRBJ2-3 TRBV11-2 - -